Below are 25 T cell receptor beta chains sequenced from a single sample in a study of blood T cell repertoires in COVID-19. Only in-frame clones appear in the TCRdb table, and some are missing; sequencing was by immunoSEQ multiplex PCR. The sample lists around 200,000 clones; over 75% were seen once. Source material: peripheral blood. These receptors all stem from a woman aged 45-65 years with acute or convalescent COVID-19.

The chain joins TRBV30 to TRBJ2-1, with 10 positions matching TRBD2. The V and J ends lost 4 bases and 2 bases, in that order; junction bases with no gene match: 5. The CDR3 has 15 amino acids. Germline V gene data show CDR1 as GTSNPN and CDR2 as SVGIG (reference sequence). CDR3 residues: CAWKKSGGAYNEQFF. DNA for the CDR3: TGTGCCTGGAAGAAAAGCGGGGGGGCCTACAATGAGCAGTTCTTC. The variable domain in full, completed from reference TRBV30 and TRBJ2-1, reads SQTIHQWPATLVQPVGSPLSLECTVEGTSNPNLYWYRQAAGRGLQLLFYSVGIGQISSEVPQNLSASRPQDRQFILSSKKLLLSDSGFYLCAWKKSGGAYNEQFFGPGTRLTVL.

The chain uses TRBV24-1 and TRBJ2-3; perhaps TRBD2 as D (7 bases). The ends were cut back, 5 bases at V and 2 bases at J, with 16 bases in the middle. This CDR3 has 16 residues. In germline, CDR1 is KGHDR, CDR2 SFDVKD. CDR3 DNA sequence: TGTGCCACCAGTGGCCTACGCGGGGGCGTCACAGATACGCAGTATTTT. It codes for CATSGLRGGVTDTQYF.

This clone occurred once. The chain is built from TRBV6-5 and TRBJ1-3; D unresolved. V dropped 2 bases and J dropped 0 bases, with 8 bases sitting between them. Germline lookup yields CDR1 MNHEY and CDR2 SVGAGI. The CDR3 spans 15 residues. CDR3 loop: CASSYKSYSGNTIYF. CDR3 nucleotide sequence: TGTGCCAGCAGTTACAAGAGCTACTCTGGAAACACCATATATTTT.

This clone appeared once. The chain has TRBV12-3 or TRBV12-4 and TRBJ1-6; possibly TRBD1 for D (6 bases). V was shortened by 0 bases and J by 10 bases, with 7 bases between the two germline ends. The CDR3 consists of 13 residues. This chain's CDR3 is CASSLAGTSPLHF. Here the CDR3 DNA reads TGTGCCAGCAGTTTAGCGGGGACATCACCCCTCCACTTT.

V is TRBV4-1 and J is TRBJ2-2, with 7 bases aligning to TRBD1. Trimming removed 1 base from V and 9 bases from J; junction bases left unmatched: 11. This CDR3 is built from 16 residues. Germline V CDR1 and CDR2: MGHRA, YSYEKL. Here the CDR3 DNA reads TGCGCCAGCAGCCAAGCACAGGGGTTCTCAAACAGGGAGCTGTTTTTT. This sequence encodes CASSQAQGFSNRELFF.

The gene calls are TRBV18 and TRBJ2-5; D gene uncertain. The length of the CDR3 is 13 residues. Per germline, CDR1 KGHSH and CDR2 LQKENI. Trimming shortened V by 6 bases and J by 4 bases, and 12 bases separated the two germline ends. The CDR3 nucleotides are TGTGCCAGCTCGTCGCAGGTCGCAGAGACCCAGTACTTC. Its translation is CASSSQVAETQYF.

This chain connects TRBV7-8 to TRBJ1-6; TRBD1 matches 9 bases. J lost 7 bases, V lost 4 bases, and 2 bases had no gene match. The CDR3 is 14 amino acids. CDR1 SGHVS and CDR2 FQNEAQ come from the germline V gene. The CDR3 DNA sequence: TGTGCCAGCAGCTGGGGACAGGGAAATTCACCCCTCCACTTT. This translates into CASSWGQGNSPLHF.

CDR3: CASSRQGASGTEAFF. The CDR3, as DNA: TGTGCCAGCAGTCGACAGGGGGCATCAGGGACTGAAGCTTTCTTT. J is TRBJ1-1 and V is TRBV6-5, with 10 bases identical to TRBD1. The CDR3 loop spans 15 amino acids. CDR1 and CDR2 from the germline V gene are MNHEY and SVGAGI. V trimming: 5 bases; J trimming: 5 bases; junction bases outside the gene matches: 8.

The genes are TRBV7-2 and TRBJ2-1; 12 bases agree with TRBD1. The CDR3 consists of 19 residues. Germline lookup yields CDR1 SGHTA and CDR2 FQGNSA. With 5 bases clipped from V and 0 bases from J, the junction kept 11 bases outside the gene matches. CDR3 DNA: TGTGCCAGCAGCGACCGGGACAGGGGGCCGCTAATCTCCTACAATGAGCAGTTCTTC. It is translated as CASSDRDRGPLISYNEQFF.

The chain uses TRBV5-1 and TRBJ2-7, with 9 positions matching TRBD1. With V trimmed by 4 bases and J by 7 bases, 9 bases remained unmatched. This CDR3 comprises 14 residues. Germline V gene sequence: CDR1 SGHRS, CDR2 YFSETQ. The CDR3 coding sequence is TGCGCCAGCAGCATCGGACAGGGGCTAGCGGAGCAGTACTTC. It codes for CASSIGQGLAEQYF.

The CDR3 protein is CASSRRDRGPIYSGNTIYF. CDR3 sequence (DNA): TGTGCCAGCAGCCGCCGGGACAGGGGACCTATCTACTCTGGAAACACCATATATTTT. The rearrangement joins TRBV7-2 to TRBJ1-3; the match to TRBD1 covers 10 bases. The CDR3 covers 19 residues. After removal of 5 bases from V and 0 bases from J, the junction contained 13 bases not matched to a gene. Looked up from germline, CDR1 is SGHTA and CDR2 is FQGNSA.

V usage is TRBV12-3 or TRBV12-4 and J usage is TRBJ1-5; no definite D call. Trimming removed 5 bases at V and 2 bases at J, with 7 bases between. This CDR3 contains 13 residues. Written as DNA, the CDR3 is TGTGCCAGCAGTGCATCGGGCAATCAGCCCCAGCATTTT. It encodes CASSASGNQPQHF.

This chain joins TRBV18 and TRBJ1-1, with 7 bases fitting TRBD1. Germline CDR1 is KGHSH and CDR2 is LQKENI. V shed 7 bases, J shed 3 bases, and the junction held 5 bases outside the gene matches. This CDR3 spans 13 amino acids. CDR3 nucleotides: TGTGCCAGCTTACGGACAGGAGACACTGAAGCTTTCTTT. As protein: CASLRTGDTEAFF.

V is TRBV29-1 and J is TRBJ2-7; TRBD1 might be the D (7 bases). The CDR3 loop spans 12 amino acids. Deletions cut 6 bases from V and 2 bases from J, with 11 bases between. Germline V gene data show CDR1 as SQVTM and CDR2 as ANQGSEA. The CDR3 DNA reads TGCAGCGTCTCAGGGGGGCCCTACGAGCAGTACTTC. It encodes CSVSGGPYEQYF.

This chain uses TRBV19 with TRBJ1-1; D is unresolved. CDR1 and CDR2 (germline): LNHDA, SQIVND (reference sequence). Between the trimmed V and J ends, which lost 4 bases and 3 bases, there was a span of 9 bases. This CDR3 region has 13 residues. The chain's CDR3 is CASSRPQDTEAFF. Here the CDR3 DNA reads TGTGCCAGTAGTAGGCCTCAGGACACTGAAGCTTTCTTT.

This clone was seen a single time. CDR3 bases: TGTGCCAGCAGTGACAGGGGGGTAAGCAATCAGCCCCAGCATTTT. This sequence encodes CASSDRGVSNQPQHF. The rearrangement links TRBV6-1 to TRBJ1-5; 7 positions match TRBD1. Germline CDR1 is MNHNS and CDR2 is SASEGT. Losses at the gene ends were 3 bases for V and 1 base for J; bases not matched to a gene: 3. This CDR3 has 15 amino acids.

This clone was counted a few times. The chain has TRBV4-3 and TRBJ2-3, with 10 bases identical to TRBD2. The junction had 7 bases not matched to a gene; V was cut back by 3 bases and J by 1 base. The CDR3 covers 17 residues. Germline V gives CDR1 LGHNA, CDR2 YSLEER. This CDR3 is CASSQNPGTSGTDTQYF. The CDR3 DNA is TGCGCCAGCAGCCAGAACCCTGGGACTAGCGGCACAGATACGCAGTATTTT.

In nucleotides, the CDR3 is TGTGCCAGCCGGCCCGGGACACCTCCCTACGAGCAGTACTTC. Amino acids: CASRPGTPPYEQYF. The genes are TRBV6-5 and TRBJ2-7; weak D call: TRBD1 (6 bases). Germline assignment: CDR1 MNHEY and CDR2 SVGAGI. The V gene lost 8 bases and the J gene lost 2 bases, with 16 bases spanning the gap. This CDR3 is 14 amino acids long.

V is TRBV24-1 and J is TRBJ1-2; D may be TRBD1 (6 bases). Between the trimmed V and J ends, which lost 6 bases and 6 bases, there was a span of 10 bases. Germline V gives CDR1 KGHDR, CDR2 SFDVKD. The CDR3 runs 12 residues. The CDR3 bases are TGTGCCACCAGTTGGGCAGGGGATGGCTACACCTTC. Translation: CATSWAGDGYTF.

V and J are TRBV28 and TRBJ1-4; D is possibly TRBD1 (5 bases). Trimming removed 3 bases from V and 8 bases from J, with 10 bases in between. The CDR3 extends over 13 amino acids. Looked up from germline, CDR1 is MDHEN and CDR2 is SYDVKM. Written as DNA, the CDR3 is TGTGCCAGCAGTTTTTCGGGGGTCGAAAAACTGTTTTTT. This codes for CASSFSGVEKLFF.

This clone was detected once. The chain couples TRBV7-6 to TRBJ2-2, with D possibly TRBD1 on 5 matching bases. The V gene's germline CDR1 is SGHVS and CDR2 FNYEAQ. The CDR3 is 18 residues long. Trimming cost V 4 bases and J 0 bases, with 18 bases left between them. The CDR3 loop reads CASSSDSRQTANTGELFF. In DNA form, the CDR3 reads TGTGCCAGCAGCTCCGATTCGAGACAGACCGCGAACACCGGGGAGCTGTTTTTT.

The chain is built from TRBV15 and TRBJ1-4; D gene ambiguous. The germline gives CDR1 LNHNV, CDR2 YYDKDF (reference sequence). V lost 4 bases, J lost 0 bases, and 9 bases lay in between. The CDR3 contains 15 residues. CDR3 residues: CATSTPGATNEKLFF. DNA of the CDR3: TGTGCCACCAGCACCCCAGGTGCAACTAATGAAAAACTGTTTTTT.

This chain joins TRBV18 and TRBJ2-2, with D possibly matching TRBD1 (6 bases). CDR3 size: 15 residues. CDR1 and CDR2 from the germline V gene are KGHSH and LQKENI. V was trimmed by 3 bases and J by 2 bases, leaving 10 bases between them. This CDR3 is CASSPDRTNTGELFF. The CDR3 DNA is TGTGCCAGCTCACCGGACAGAACTAACACCGGGGAGCTGTTTTTT.

The chain carries TRBV20-1 and TRBJ1-5; 11 positions agree with TRBD1. Looked up from germline, CDR1 is DFQATT and CDR2 is SNEGSKA (reference sequence). The junction had 12 bases not matched to a gene; V was cut back by 3 bases and J by 8 bases. The CDR3 has 16 amino acids. CDR3 residues: CSASRGQGGTLKPQHF. The CDR3 nucleotides are TGCAGTGCTAGTAGGGGACAGGGGGGAACCCTTAAGCCCCAGCATTTT.

The chain has TRBV21-1 and TRBJ2-7; no DNA check was done on the table's D call, TRBD1. TRBV21-1 is a pseudogene. CDR3 size: 15 residues. The CDR3 loop is CASSTPGQGIYEQYF. The CDR3 DNA sequence: TGTGCCAGCAGCACGCCGGGACAGGGAATCTACGAGCAGTACTTC.